A single T cell receptor (beta chain) is shown here with its context. Its target is not known. This CDR3 spans 14 amino acids. Germline CDR1 and CDR2: LGHNA and YSLEER. V dropped 5 bases and J dropped 0 bases, with 10 bases sitting between them. The repertoire was sequenced with immunoSEQ multiplex PCR; TCRdb's copy has only in-frame clones and lacks some. The sample lists tens of thousands of clones, about 90% seen once, with 20% to 25% in the top ten. These data belong to a study of T cells in localized non-small cell lung cancer. General study findings and limits: It remains possible that heterogeneity exists, since only one tumor region was sequenced. Among the top 100 tumor clones, a median roughly 57 appeared in adjacent lung.

The specimen was peripheral blood, collected before any cancer treatment. V gene TRBV4-3 combines with J gene TRBJ1-1; D ambiguous. The receptor was derived from a man aged 40-75 years with stage I squamous cell lung carcinoma. DNA of the CDR3: TGCGCCAGCAGCGCCCAGCTCTTGAACACTGAAGCTTTCTTT. This translates into CASSAQLLNTEAFF.